This T cell receptor beta chain is drawn from a study of blood T cells in healthy people across ages. Findings and limits, study-wide: One million T cells yielded diversity estimates that were considered underestimates.

The second PCR ran 7 to 11 cycles with a sample-barcoded 5' primer and J-beta primers. Each of the cDNA molecules was tagged by a template-switch adaptor with 12 random nucleotides. All samples yielded 3 million or more CDR3-containing paired-end reads. In TCRdb, the 5' RACE reads were re-called with MiXCR into one record per CDR3 protein. The table lists about 1.4 million distinct CDR3 sequences, approximately 59% of them singletons. The CDR3 has 12 residues. Germline V CDR1 and CDR2: MNHNY, SVGAGI (reference sequence). The V gene lost 10 bases and the J gene lost 5 bases, with 14 bases spanning the gap. Note on this clonotype: Its cognate antigen is unknown.

This chain joins TRBV6-6 and TRBJ2-5; D is undetermined. The sequence was obtained from a man aged 18 to 30 in good health. The sequencing input was blood. The CDR3, as DNA: TGTGCCACCACGACCTTTGGGGAGACCCAGTACTTC. It translates to CATTTFGETQYF.